One sample yielded the 9 T cell receptor beta chains listed below, sequenced in a study of blood T cell repertoires in COVID-19. Clones were read by immunoSEQ multiplex PCR, and TCRdb kept only the in-frame ones, dropping some. The table lists around 58,000 clones, 80% to 95% of them singletons. Sequencing used peripheral blood. These receptors all stem from a human donor with active COVID-19. The donor label of this sample is uncertain.

This chain uses TRBV6-1 with TRBJ2-3; 11 bases match TRBD2. Losses at the gene ends were 4 bases for V and 4 bases for J; bases not matched to a gene: 7. The length of the CDR3 is 16 residues. Germline CDR1 and CDR2: MNHNS and SASEGT. CDR3 nucleotide sequence: TGTGCCAGCAGTGTACTAGCGGGGGAGCTTCCAGATACGCAGTATTTT. Translation gives CASSVLAGELPDTQYF.

This clone was recorded once. V gene TRBV6-2 or TRBV6-3 combines with J gene TRBJ1-2; no definite D call. Germline V gene lookup returns CDR1 MNHEY and CDR2 SVGEGT. The CDR3 sequence is 13 residues long. Trimming pared 2 bases from V and 4 bases from J, leaving 8 bases between. In nucleotides, the CDR3 is TGTGCCAGCAGTTACACGGAGGGCTATGGCTACACCTTC. This encodes CASSYTEGYGYTF.

J is TRBJ2-7 and V is TRBV5-1, with 8 bases matching TRBD1. Germline assignment: CDR1 SGHRS and CDR2 YFSETQ. Unmatched junction bases numbered 8, after V lost 7 bases and J lost 2 bases. The CDR3 extends over 14 amino acids. This CDR3 reads CASGDRGVAYEQYF. The CDR3 DNA sequence: TGCGCCAGCGGAGACAGGGGAGTCGCCTACGAGCAGTACTTC. Full variable domain (missing parts from reference TRBV5-1 and TRBJ2-7): KAGVTQTPRYLIKTRGQQVTLSCSPISGHRSVSWYQQTPGQGLQFLFEYFSETQRNKGNFPGRFSGRQFSNSRSEMNVSTLELGDSALYLCASGDRGVAYEQYFGPGTRLTVT.

This chain links TRBV4-2 with TRBJ1-1; D is ambiguous. V was trimmed by 1 base and J by 2 bases, leaving 14 bases between them. CDR3 length: 16 residues. Germline CDR1 LGHNA, CDR2 YNFKEQ. In DNA form, the CDR3 reads TGTGCCAGCAGCCAAGCTGGGCCCATCACCAACACTGAAGCTTTCTTT. This translates into CASSQAGPITNTEAFF.

The sample holds one count of this clone. The DNA of the CDR3 is TGTGCCAGCAGTTTATCCCAAGACACCTCCTACGAGCAGTACTTC. Protein sequence: CASSLSQDTSYEQYF. This chain uses TRBV27 with TRBJ2-7; D remains unclear. CDR1 MNHEY and CDR2 SMNVEV come from the germline V gene (reference sequence). The CDR3 contains 15 residues. V lost 0 bases, J lost 0 bases, and 9 bases lay in between.

V usage is TRBV5-1 and J usage is TRBJ2-3; tentative D call: TRBD1 (6 bases). V was clipped by 4 bases and J by 0 bases, with 15 bases between them. The CDR3 loop spans 16 amino acids. Germline CDR1 is SGHRS and CDR2 is YFSETQ. In nucleotides, the CDR3 is TGCGCCAGCAGCCCTGGGACATTCGGAAGCACAGATACGCAGTATTTT. Encoded protein: CASSPGTFGSTDTQYF. Based on the CDR3 plus reference TRBV5-1 and TRBJ2-3, the full variable domain is KAGVTQTPRYLIKTRGQQVTLSCSPISGHRSVSWYQQTPGQGLQFLFEYFSETQRNKGNFPGRFSGRQFSNSRSEMNVSTLELGDSALYLCASSPGTFGSTDTQYFGPGTRLTVL.

The chain carries TRBV5-1 and TRBJ2-3, with 12 bases lining up with TRBD2. Germline lookup yields CDR1 SGHRS and CDR2 YFSETQ. Losses at the gene ends were 2 bases for V and 0 bases for J; bases not matched to a gene: 7. This CDR3 is built from 18 residues. The CDR3 here is CASSFTTSGGSSTDTQYF. DNA for the CDR3: TGCGCCAGCAGCTTTACGACTAGCGGGGGATCTAGCACAGATACGCAGTATTTT. The variable domain in full, completed from reference TRBV5-1 and TRBJ2-3, reads KAGVTQTPRYLIKTRGQQVTLSCSPISGHRSVSWYQQTPGQGLQFLFEYFSETQRNKGNFPGRFSGRQFSNSRSEMNVSTLELGDSALYLCASSFTTSGGSSTDTQYFGPGTRLTVL.

The DNA for the CDR3 is TGCGCCAGCAGTGACAGGAGCAATCAGCCCCAGCATTTT. It specifies CASSDRSNQPQHF. This chain connects TRBV10-2 to TRBJ1-5; D is unclear. This CDR3 spans 13 amino acids. V lost 3 bases and J 1 base, leaving 4 bases between the germline ends. Germline V gene data show CDR1 as WSHSY and CDR2 as SAAADI.

The chain has TRBV24-1 and TRBJ2-7, with 8 nucleotides matching TRBD1. Germline-derived CDR1 and CDR2 are KGHDR and SFDVKD. This CDR3 spans 17 amino acids. V lost 4 bases and J lost 1; bases outside the gene matches: 11. CDR3 sequence reads: CATSEERQGPLSYEQYV. CDR3 coding DNA: TGTGCCACCAGTGAGGAAAGACAGGGGCCGCTTTCCTACGAGCAGTACGTC.